One sample yielded the 11 T cell receptor beta chains listed below, sequenced in a study of response to subunit inactivated influenza vaccine. Using its own MiXCR run on the RT-PCR reads, TCRdb lists one record per CDR3 protein. Here the sample spans hundreds of thousands of distinct CDR3 sequences, 14% being singletons. Source: PBMCs from blood, taken 14 days before vaccination. The source is a man between 50 and 59 years old who received an inactivated influenza vaccine.

A remark on this clonotype: A clone one base away is much larger, so this may be a read error. The V and J genes are TRBV12-3 or TRBV12-4 and TRBJ2-3; weak D call: TRBD2 (6 bases). The CDR3 is 14 residues long. V was shortened by 3 bases and J by 2 bases, with 9 bases between the two germline ends. CDR3 in amino acids: CASSFGGDTDTQYF. The CDR3 nucleotides are TGTGCCAGCAGTTTTGGAGGGGACACAGATACGCAGTATTTT.

There are a few counts of this clonotype. The rearrangement uses TRBV5-6 and TRBJ2-4, with 7 bases matching TRBD1. CDR3 length: 19 amino acids. Germline trimming cut 1 base from V and 2 bases from J; bases unmatched to any gene: 15. Germline V gene data show CDR1 as SGHDT and CDR2 as YYEEEE. The CDR3 here is CASSLKLLGGAGSKNIQYF. The CDR3 coding sequence is TGTGCCAGCAGCTTGAAGCTGTTAGGGGGCGCGGGTTCCAAAAACATTCAGTACTTC.

The gene calls are TRBV20-1 and TRBJ2-3, with 8 bases lining up with TRBD2. Germline lookup yields CDR1 DFQATT and CDR2 SNEGSKA (reference sequence). With 5 bases clipped from V and 4 bases from J, the junction kept 11 bases outside the gene matches. There are 15 residues in the CDR3. CDR3: CSARAGVGFADTQYF. As DNA, the CDR3 is TGCAGTGCTCGAGCGGGAGTCGGATTCGCAGATACGCAGTATTTT.

This rearrangement joins TRBV25-1 to TRBJ2-3; D gene unclear. V lost 1 base, J lost 5 bases, and 7 bases lay in between. This CDR3 is built from 13 residues. In germline, CDR1 is MGHDK, CDR2 SYGVNS. CDR3 region: CASSELVGDTQYF. The CDR3 coding sequence is TGTGCCAGCAGTGAATTAGTGGGAGATACGCAGTATTTT. Combining the CDR3 with reference TRBV25-1 and TRBJ2-3 gives the whole variable domain EADIYQTPRYLVIGTGKKITLECSQTMGHDKMYWYQQDPGMELHLIHYSYGVNSTEKGDLSSESTVSRIRTEHFPLTLESARPSHTSQYLCASSELVGDTQYFGPGTRLTVL.

The CDR3 DNA reads TGCAGTGCTAGAGATTACAGCGCTTGGAGGAATGAGCAGTTCTTC. This sequence encodes CSARDYSAWRNEQFF. The chain links TRBV20-1 to TRBJ2-1, with D perhaps TRBD2 (5 bases). From germline, CDR1 is DFQATT and CDR2 SNEGSKA (reference sequence). V lost 0 bases and J 7 bases, leaving 16 bases between the germline ends. There are 15 residues in the CDR3.

The V gene is TRBV6-1, the J gene TRBJ1-6; D gene unclear. The CDR3 consists of 13 residues. V lost 10 bases to trimming and J lost 6 bases, with 13 bases between them. CDR1 is MNHNS and CDR2 is SASEGT in the germline V gene. CDR3: CATRLDINSPLHF. In DNA form, the CDR3 reads TGTGCCACCAGACTGGATATTAATTCACCCCTCCACTTT.

The chain carries TRBV24-1 and TRBJ2-7, with 11 bases that match TRBD1. The length of the CDR3 is 15 residues. V was pared by 3 bases and J by 6 bases, with 6 bases of the junction left unmatched. Per the germline V gene, CDR1 is KGHDR and CDR2 is SFDVKD. CDR3 sequence reads: CATSDPGTGGSEQYF. The CDR3 nucleotides are TGTGCCACCAGTGATCCCGGGACAGGGGGTTCCGAGCAGTACTTC.

The J gene is TRBJ1-1, the V gene TRBV25-1, with TRBD1 as a possible D gene (6 bases). The CDR3 is made up of 15 amino acids. CDR1 is MGHDK and CDR2 is SYGVNS in the germline V gene. The ends were cut back, 8 bases at V and 1 base at J, with 17 bases in the middle. CDR3 protein: CASQQGPTANTEAFF. The CDR3 DNA reads TGTGCCAGCCAACAGGGCCCGACAGCGAACACTGAAGCTTTCTTT. Supplemented by reference TRBV25-1 and TRBJ1-1, the full variable domain reads EADIYQTPRYLVIGTGKKITLECSQTMGHDKMYWYQQDPGMELHLIHYSYGVNSTEKGDLSSESTVSRIRTEHFPLTLESARPSHTSQYLCASQQGPTANTEAFFGQGTRLTVV.

This clonotype was observed at least ten times. The CDR3 nucleotides are TGCGCCAGCAGCGGAAGTGGTAGGGGAACGGCTGGCTACACCTTC. This translates into CASSGSGRGTAGYTF. The chain employs TRBV4-1 and TRBJ1-2, with D possibly TRBD1 on 5 matching bases. Germline V gene sequence: CDR1 MGHRA, CDR2 YSYEKL. The V gene lost 5 bases and the J gene lost 7 bases, with 20 bases spanning the gap. The CDR3 is 15 amino acids.

This clonotype was seen at least ten times. CDR3 amino acids: CSARRSRAGNQPQHF. The CDR3 DNA is TGCAGTGCTAGAAGGTCCAGGGCTGGCAATCAGCCCCAGCATTTT. The V call is TRBV20-1, the J call TRBJ1-5; possibly TRBD1 for D (5 bases). Between the trimmed V and J ends, which lost 2 bases and 2 bases, there was a span of 13 bases. From germline, CDR1 is DFQATT and CDR2 SNEGSKA (reference sequence). There are 15 residues in the CDR3.

In this sample, this clonotype turned up a few times. This chain connects TRBV28 to TRBJ1-1; 9 bases line up with TRBD1. The J segment lost 1 base and the V segment lost 1 base, leaving 1 base of the junction unmatched. The CDR3 is made up of 15 amino acids. In germline, CDR1 is MDHEN, CDR2 SYDVKM. The CDR3 DNA reads as TGTGCCAGCAGTTTATCGGACAGGGGGAACACTGAAGCTTTCTTT. The encoded protein is CASSLSDRGNTEAFF.